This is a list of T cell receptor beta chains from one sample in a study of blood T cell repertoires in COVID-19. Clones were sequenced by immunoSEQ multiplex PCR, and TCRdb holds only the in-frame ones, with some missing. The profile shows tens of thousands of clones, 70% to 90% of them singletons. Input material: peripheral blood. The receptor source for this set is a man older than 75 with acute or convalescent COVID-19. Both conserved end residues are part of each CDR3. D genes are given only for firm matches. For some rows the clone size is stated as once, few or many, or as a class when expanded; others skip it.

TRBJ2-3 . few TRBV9 TGTGCCAGCAGCGTAGCTAGTCTTAGCACAGATACGCAGTATTTT CASSVASLSTDTQYF
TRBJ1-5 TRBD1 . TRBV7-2 TGTGCCAGCAGCTTAGGGACAGGGAATAGCAATCAGCCCCAGCATTTT CASSLGTGNSNQPQHF
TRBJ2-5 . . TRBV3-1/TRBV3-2 TGTGCCAGCAGCCCGGACAGACAAGAGACCCAGTACTTC CASSPDRQETQYF
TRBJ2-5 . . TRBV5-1 TGCGCCAGCAGCTTGTCCGACAGACCTTCGGAGACCCAGTACTTC CASSLSDRPSETQYF
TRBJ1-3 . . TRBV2 TGTGCCAGCAGTGAAGCGCTTAGCTCTGGAAACACCATATATTTT CASSEALSSGNTIYF
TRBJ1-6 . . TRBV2 TGTGCCAGCAGTGTTAAGACAGGACAGAATTCACCCCTCCACTTT CASSVKTGQNSPLHF
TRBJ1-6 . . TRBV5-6 TGTGCCAGCAGCTTGGGACAGGCCCCTTCACCCCTCCACTTT CASSLGQAPSPLHF
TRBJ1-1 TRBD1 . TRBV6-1 TGTGCCAGCAGTCGCAACACAGGGGGAATCACTGAAGCTTTCTTT CASSRNTGGITEAFF
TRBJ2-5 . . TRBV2 TGTGCCAGCAGGGGGGGGCCACAAGAGACCCAGTACTTC CASRGGPQETQYF
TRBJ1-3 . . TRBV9 TGTGCCAGCAGCCCACAGGCGAACTCTGGAAACACCATATATTTT CASSPQANSGNTIYF
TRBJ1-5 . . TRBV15 TGTGCCACCAGCAGAGAAGGAGGAGGGGGCAATCAGCCCCAGCATTTT CATSREGGGGNQPQHF
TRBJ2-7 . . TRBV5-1 TGCGCCAGCAGCTTGGCACCTACCCGGGTTAATCCCTACGAGCAGTACTTC CASSLAPTRVNPYEQYF
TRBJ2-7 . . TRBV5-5 TGTGCCAGCAGCTTCCCGACAAACTACGAGCAGTACTTC CASSFPTNYEQYF
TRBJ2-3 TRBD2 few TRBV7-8 TGTGCCAGCAGCCCTCTAGCGGGGGGCCCCTCGGGCACAGATACGCAGTATTTT CASSPLAGGPSGTDTQYF
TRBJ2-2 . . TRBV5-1 TGCGCCAGCAGCTCCCTATTAGGGGTGACCGGGGAGCTGTTTTTT CASSSLLGVTGELFF
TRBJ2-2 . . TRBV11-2 TGTGCCAGCAGCTTACTGCGGGGTAGCGCCGGGGAGCTGTTTTTT CASSLLRGSAGELFF
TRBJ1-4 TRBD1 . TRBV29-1 TGCAGCGTTGATATAGGACAGGGTAATGAAAAACTGTTTTTT CSVDIGQGNEKLFF
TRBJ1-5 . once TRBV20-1 TGCAGTGCTAGCAATCGGCAGCCCCAGCATTTT CSASNRQPQHF
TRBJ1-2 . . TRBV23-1 TGCGCCAGCAGTCAATCGTGGCCACGACAGGTCTACTATGGCTACACCTTC CASSQSWPRQVYYGYTF
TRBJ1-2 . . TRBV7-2 TGTGCCAGCAGCCAGGAAAGGACAGCCTATGGCTACACCTTC CASSQERTAYGYTF
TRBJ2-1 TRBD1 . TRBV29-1 TGCAGCGCTCGGACAGGGGCTCTCTACAATGAGCAGTTCTTC CSARTGALYNEQFF
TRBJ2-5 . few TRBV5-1 TGCGCCAGCAGCTTGTTCGCCGGAGAGACCCAGTACTTC CASSLFAGETQYF
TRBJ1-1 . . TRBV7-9 TGTGCCAGCAGCCCGGAGGGAAGGAACACTGAAGCTTTCTTT CASSPEGRNTEAFF
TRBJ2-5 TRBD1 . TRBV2 TGTGCCAGCAAGGGCCGGGACAGTTACCAAGAGACCCAGTACTTC CASKGRDSYQETQYF
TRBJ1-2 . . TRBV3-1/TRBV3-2 TGTGCCAGCAGCCAATCCCTTCGGGGCTACACCTTC CASSQSLRGYTF
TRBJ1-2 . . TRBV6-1 TGTGCCAGCAGTGACCCCAGAGGGGGGGCCCCAGAAGGCTACACCTTC CASSDPRGGAPEGYTF
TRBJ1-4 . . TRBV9 TGTGCCAGCAGCGTAGGTGTGGGGCGCGGAGCTAATGAAAAACTGTTTTTT CASSVGVGRGANEKLFF
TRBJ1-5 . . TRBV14 TGTGCCAGCAGCCAAGATGTTAGCAGGGGAGGGGATCAGCCCCAGCATTTT CASSQDVSRGGDQPQHF
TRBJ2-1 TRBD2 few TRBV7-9 TGTGCCAGCAGCTTAACGGGGGGAGACAATGAGCAGTTCTTC CASSLTGGDNEQFF
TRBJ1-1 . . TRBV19 TGTGCCAGTAGTATGTTTAGGGGAGGTATGCCTGAAGCTTTCTTT CASSMFRGGMPEAFF
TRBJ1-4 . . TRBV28 TGTGCCAGCAGCACAAACGGGGGTCGTGAAAAACTGTTTTTT CASSTNGGREKLFF
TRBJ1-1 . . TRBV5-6 TGTGCCAGCAGCTTGAGGGGGGGCAGGAACACTGAAGCTTTCTTT CASSLRGGRNTEAFF
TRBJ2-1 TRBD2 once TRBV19 TGTGCCAGTAGTTCTTCCGCCCCTGGACTAGCGGGGGTCTACAATGAGCAGTTCTTC CASSSSAPGLAGVYNEQFF
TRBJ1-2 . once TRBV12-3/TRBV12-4 TGTGCCAGCAGTTTGGAACAGGGATTTGGCTACACCTTC CASSLEQGFGYTF
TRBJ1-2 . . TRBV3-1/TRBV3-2 TGTGCCAGCAGCCAAGATGTCAGAACCTATGGCTACACCTTC CASSQDVRTYGYTF
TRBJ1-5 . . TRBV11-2 TGTGCCAGCAGCTCCGCCGGGGGGCAGGGGCCCCAGCATTTT CASSSAGGQGPQHF
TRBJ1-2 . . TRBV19 TGTGCCACCACCCTGGACAGACGGGGCTACACCTTC CATTLDRRGYTF
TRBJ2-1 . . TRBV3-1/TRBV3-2 TGTGCCAGCAGCCAGGGGCGGATAAATGAGCAGTTCTTC CASSQGRINEQFF
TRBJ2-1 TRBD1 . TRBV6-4 TGTGCCAGCAGTGACCCGGGACAGGGATTAAAAGAGCAGTTCTTC CASSDPGQGLKEQFF